The clone carrying this TCR beta chain was counted many times. CDR1 is MNHNY, CDR2 SVGAGI, per germline (reference sequence). This CDR3 has 15 residues. V was trimmed by 10 bases and J by 0 bases, leaving 16 bases between them. TCRdb reanalysed the 5' RACE reads using MiXCR and keeps one entry per CDR3 protein. This table has tens of thousands of distinct CDR3 sequences, 3% to 4% appearing once. The data derive from a study of neurological immune-mediated disorders. Sequenced input: PBMCs. The chain links TRBV6-6 to TRBJ2-1, with D possibly TRBD2 on 6 matching bases. This receptor was identified in a woman between 50 and 59 years old with multiple sclerosis. DNA for the CDR3: TGTGCCACCAGATGGGACTCCAGCTCCTACAATGAGCAGTTCTTC. It specifies CATRWDSSSYNEQFF.